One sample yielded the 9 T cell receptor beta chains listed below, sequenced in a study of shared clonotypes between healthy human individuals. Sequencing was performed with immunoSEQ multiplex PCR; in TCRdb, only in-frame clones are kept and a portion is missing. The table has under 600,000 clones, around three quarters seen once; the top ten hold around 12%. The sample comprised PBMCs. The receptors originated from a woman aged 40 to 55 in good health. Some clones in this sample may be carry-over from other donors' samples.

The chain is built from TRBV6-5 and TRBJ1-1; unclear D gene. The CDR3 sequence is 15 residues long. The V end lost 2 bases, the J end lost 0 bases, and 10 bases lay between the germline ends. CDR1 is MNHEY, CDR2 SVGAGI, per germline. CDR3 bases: TGTGCCAGCAGTTACGGGCTCCGTCTGAACACTGAAGCTTTCTTT. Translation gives CASSYGLRLNTEAFF.

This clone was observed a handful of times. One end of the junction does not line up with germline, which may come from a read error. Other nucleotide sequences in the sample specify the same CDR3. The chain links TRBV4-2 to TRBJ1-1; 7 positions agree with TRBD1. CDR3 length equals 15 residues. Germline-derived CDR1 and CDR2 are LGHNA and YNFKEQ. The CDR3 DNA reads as TGTGCCAGCAGCCAAGGGGACAGCTTGAATACTGAAGCTTTCTTT. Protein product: CASSQGDSLNTEAFF.

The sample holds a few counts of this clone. The CDR3 spells CASSVGLAGDISNEQFF. Here the CDR3 DNA reads TGTGCCAGCAGCGTAGGACTAGCGGGAGATATTAGTAATGAGCAGTTCTTC. This chain uses TRBV9 with TRBJ2-1; 12 bases are a match to TRBD2. This CDR3 is 17 amino acids long. CDR1 is SGDLS and CDR2 is YYNGEE in the germline V gene. V shed 0 bases, J shed 7 bases, and the junction held 8 bases outside the gene matches.

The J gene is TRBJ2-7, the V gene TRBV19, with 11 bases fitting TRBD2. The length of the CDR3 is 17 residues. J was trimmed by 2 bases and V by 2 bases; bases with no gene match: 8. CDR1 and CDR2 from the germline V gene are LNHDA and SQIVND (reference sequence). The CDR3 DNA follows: TGTGCCAGTAGTATAAGACTAGCGGGACAGATAACCTACGAGCAGTACTTC. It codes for CASSIRLAGQITYEQYF.

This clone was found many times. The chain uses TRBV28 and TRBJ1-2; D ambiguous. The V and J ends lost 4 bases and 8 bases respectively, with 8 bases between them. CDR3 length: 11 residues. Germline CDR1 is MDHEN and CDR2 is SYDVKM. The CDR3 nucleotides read TGTGCCAGCAGTTACGCGGAGGGCTACACCTTC. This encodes CASSYAEGYTF.

Here the CDR3 DNA reads TGTGCCAGTAGTATCGACGGGGGGGCTGAAAACATTCAGTACTTC. Translated, it gives CASSIDGGAENIQYF. The rearrangement uses TRBV19 and TRBJ2-4, with 8 bases identical to TRBD2. The germline V gene encodes CDR1 LNHDA and CDR2 SQIVND (reference sequence). There are 15 residues in the CDR3. With V trimmed by 3 bases and J by 5 bases, 6 bases remained unmatched.

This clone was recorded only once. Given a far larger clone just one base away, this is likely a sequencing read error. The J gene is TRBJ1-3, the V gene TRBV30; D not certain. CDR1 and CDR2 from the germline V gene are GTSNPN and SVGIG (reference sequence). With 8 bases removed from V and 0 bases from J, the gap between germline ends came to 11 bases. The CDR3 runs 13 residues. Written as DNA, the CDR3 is TGTGCCCGGCACATATTCTCTGGAAACACCATATATTTT. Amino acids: CARHIFSGNTIYF. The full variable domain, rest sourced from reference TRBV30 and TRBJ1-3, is SQTIHQWPATLVQPVGSPLSLECTVEGTSNPNLYWYRQAAGRGLQLLFYSVGIGQISSEVPQNLSASRPQDRQFILSSKKLLLSDSGFYLCARHIFSGNTIYFGEGSWLTVV.

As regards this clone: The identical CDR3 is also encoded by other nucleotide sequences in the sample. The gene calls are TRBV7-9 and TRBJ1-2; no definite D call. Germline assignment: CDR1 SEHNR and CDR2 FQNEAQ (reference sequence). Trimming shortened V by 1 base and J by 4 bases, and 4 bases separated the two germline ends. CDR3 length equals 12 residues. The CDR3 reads CASSLDSYGYTF. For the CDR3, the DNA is TGTGCCAGCAGCTTAGACAGCTATGGCTACACCTTC.

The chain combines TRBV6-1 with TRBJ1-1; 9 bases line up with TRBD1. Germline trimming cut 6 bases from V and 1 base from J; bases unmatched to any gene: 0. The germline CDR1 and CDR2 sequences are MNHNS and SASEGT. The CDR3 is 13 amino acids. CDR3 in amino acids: CASRQGANTEAFF. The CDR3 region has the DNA TGTGCCAGCAGACAGGGGGCGAACACTGAAGCTTTCTTT.